The rows below give T cell receptor beta chains drawn from one sample of a study of CD8 T cells in ankylosing spondylitis. One entry per CDR3 protein results from TCRdb running MiXCR on the 5' RACE reads. This table has roughly 700,000 distinct CDR3 sequences, 15% to 20% appearing once. Material: blood, either unsorted or a sorted T cell fraction (not recorded which). The source of these receptors is a male donor with ankylosing spondylitis. Each CDR3 is given with its conserved first and last residue. The D gene is left open where the match is weak. Only some rows state a clone size, as once, few, many or a class for expanded clones.

>.|TRBD2|TRBV20-1|TRBJ2-7
TGCAGTGCTAGCAATAGCGGGAGCTCCGAGCAGTACTTC
CSASNSGSSEQYF
>many|.|TRBV12-3/TRBV12-4|TRBJ2-3
TGTGCCAGCAGTTTTACTGGGGATGGCACAGATACGCAGTATTTT
CASSFTGDGTDTQYF
>.|TRBD1|TRBV4-1|TRBJ1-4
TGCGCCAGCAGCCAAGACGAGGGAACAGGGGGCGGAAAACTGTTTTTT
CASSQDEGTGGGKLFF
>once|TRBD1|TRBV7-2|TRBJ2-1
TGTGCCAGCAGCTTTACAGGACAGGGGGCCTACAATGAGCAGTTCTTC
CASSFTGQGAYNEQFF
>.|.|TRBV20-1|TRBJ2-5
TGCAGTGCTAGAGATCTTAGACCCCAAGAGACCCAGTACTTC
CSARDLRPQETQYF
>.|.|TRBV24-1|TRBJ2-1
TGTGCCACCAGTGACCCGACAGGGGCGGGGGCGGCTGAGCAGTTCTTC
CATSDPTGAGAAEQFF
>.|.|TRBV7-9|TRBJ1-1
TGTGCCAGCACTCGGACTGAAGCTTTCTTT
CASTRTEAFF
>few|TRBD1|TRBV20-1|TRBJ1-2
TGCAGTGCTAGAGACCGGGACAGGGGTGCCTATGGCTACACCTTC
CSARDRDRGAYGYTF
>.|TRBD1|TRBV10-3|TRBJ2-7
TGTGCCAGTAACAGGGGGCTTTCCTACGAGCAGTACTTC
CASNRGLSYEQYF
>.|TRBD1|TRBV20-1|TRBJ2-7
TGCAGTGCTAGAGAAGGGGGCTACTACGAGCAGTACTTC
CSAREGGYYEQYF
>.|.|TRBV6-5|TRBJ1-2
TGTGCCAGCAGTTACGGGGGTAGGGTTTTACATGGCTACACCTTC
CASSYGGRVLHGYTF
>few|.|TRBV7-2|TRBJ2-1
TGTGCCAGCAGCTTAGCGGGAGCGGCGCAGTTCTTC
CASSLAGAAQFF
>many|.|TRBV2|TRBJ2-3
TGTGCCAGCAGTGAAGGGGGTATCCGGACAGATACGCAGTATTTT
CASSEGGIRTDTQYF
>.|.|TRBV15|TRBJ2-1
TGTGCCACCTCTTGGGGCTCCTACAATGAGCAGTTCTTC
CATSWGSYNEQFF
>.|.|TRBV12-3/TRBV12-4|TRBJ1-1
TGTGCCAGCAGTTCCGCTGGGGCCGGCACTGAAGCTTTCTTT
CASSSAGAGTEAFF
>.|.|TRBV20-1|TRBJ1-1
TGCAGTGCTGGGCCCCGTGGTTCGAACACGAACACTGAAGCTTTCTTT
CSAGPRGSNTNTEAFF
>.|TRBD1|TRBV27|TRBJ2-4
TGTGCCAGCAGTTCACCGGGACAGGGTGTACACATTCAGTACTTC
CASSSPGQGVHIQYF
>.|TRBD2|TRBV5-1|TRBJ2-3
TGCGCCAGCAGCCAACCCATTAGCGGGAGGACAGATACGCAGTATTTT
CASSQPISGRTDTQYF
>many|TRBD2|TRBV12-3/TRBV12-4|TRBJ2-1
TGTGCCAGCAGTTTCAGACCGGGACTAGCGGGAGGAGCTAGCTCCTACAATGAGCAGTTCTTC
CASSFRPGLAGGASSYNEQFF
>few|.|TRBV5-8|TRBJ1-3
TGTGCCAGCAGCCCCCCGGGCCGGGGGGTTGGAAACACCATATATTTT
CASSPPGRGVGNTIYF
>.|.|TRBV11-2|TRBJ2-1
TGTGCCAGCAGCTTAGGCACAGGTCGGGTAGGGAATGAGCAGTTCTTC
CASSLGTGRVGNEQFF
>few|.|TRBV29-1|TRBJ1-1
TGCAGCGCGGCCCGGGGATCCACTGAAGCTTTCTTT
CSAARGSTEAFF
>.|.|TRBV21-1|TRBJ2-1
TGTGCCAGCAGCAAAGTGGGCCTGGGACGGCTAGCGGGAGTGTTTTCCTACAATGAGCAGTTCTTC
CASSKVGLGRLAGVFSYNEQFF
>few|TRBD2|TRBV4-1|TRBJ2-1
TGCGCCAGCAGCCCACCGGGGGGGCCATTCGATGAGCAGTTCTTC
CASSPPGGPFDEQFF
>few|.|TRBV5-1|TRBJ2-2
TGCGCCAGCAGCTTATCTTCCGGTGGGCCCGGGGAGCTGTTTTTT
CASSLSSGGPGELFF
>.|.|TRBV29-1|TRBJ1-1
TGCAGCGTTGAAGATACTATTCTGCGCACTGAAGCTTTCTTT
CSVEDTILRTEAFF
>few|.|TRBV5-1|TRBJ1-2
TGCGCCAGCAGCTTGGGGCGGCAGGAAGCTAACTATGGCTACACCTTC
CASSLGRQEANYGYTF
>few|TRBD1|TRBV20-1|TRBJ1-5
TGCAGTGCTAGAGCGGGACAGTACAATCAGCCCCAGCATTTT
CSARAGQYNQPQHF
>.|.|TRBV12-3/TRBV12-4|TRBJ1-1
TGTGCCAGCAGTTTGGGCAGAGAGGTATGGAACACTGAAGCTTTCTTT
CASSLGREVWNTEAFF
>.|TRBD2|TRBV12-3/TRBV12-4|TRBJ2-2
TGTGCCTTCTGTTTATTACTGAGCATAGCGGGAATGACCGGGGAGCTGTTTTTT
CAFCLLLSIAGMTGELFF
>.|TRBD1|TRBV20-1|TRBJ2-1
TGCAGTGCTAGAGCCCGACAGGGCAACAATGAGCAGTTCTTC
CSARARQGNNEQFF
>many|TRBD2|TRBV29-1|TRBJ2-3
TGCAGCGTTGCCTCTAGCGGGAGTGCAGATACGCAGTATTTT
CSVASSGSADTQYF
>few|.|TRBV5-5|TRBJ2-5
TGTGCCAGCAGCTTCGGATGGTCGGAGACCCAGTACTTC
CASSFGWSETQYF
>.|TRBD1|TRBV7-8|TRBJ2-7
TGTGCCAGCAGCTTAGCCGGGACAGGCCGTCATCAGTACTTC
CASSLAGTGRHQYF
>few|.|TRBV29-1|TRBJ1-1
TGCAGCGTTGAAACCCCAGGCTTGAACACTGAAGCTTTCTTT
CSVETPGLNTEAFF
>.|.|TRBV2|TRBJ2-1
TGTGCCAGCAGCGAAGCTGGGGAAAGCTCCTACAATGAGCAGTTCTTC
CASSEAGESSYNEQFF
>few|TRBD2|TRBV10-3|TRBJ2-1
TGTGCCATCGGCCCTAGCGGGAGAGAGCAGTTCTTC
CAIGPSGREQFF
>many|.|TRBV7-3|TRBJ2-1
TGTGCCAGCAGCTTAGTCACCAGCTCCTACAATGAGCAGTTCTTC
CASSLVTSSYNEQFF
>.|TRBD1|TRBV5-1|TRBJ2-1
TGCGCCAGCAGCTCGACAGGGTTCTACAATGAGCAGTTCTTC
CASSSTGFYNEQFF
>.|TRBD1|TRBV5-1|TRBJ1-1
TGCGCCAGCAGCTTGGCCACCGGGACAGGGAACACTGAAGCTTTCTTT
CASSLATGTGNTEAFF
>.|TRBD2|TRBV5-1|TRBJ2-7
TGCGCCAGCAGACTAGCGGGGGGGCTCTACGAGCAGTACTTC
CASRLAGGLYEQYF
>many|.|TRBV24-1|TRBJ1-1
TGTGCCACCTTAGGGGGGAGGACTGAAGCTTTCTTT
CATLGGRTEAFF
>few|TRBD2|TRBV5-5|TRBJ2-3
TGTGCCAGCAGCTTCGAGACTAGCGACACAGATACGCAGTATTTT
CASSFETSDTDTQYF
>.|TRBD2|TRBV15|TRBJ2-3
TGTGCCACCAGCAGAGACGGGGGGGTAAGCACAGATACGCAGTATTTT
CATSRDGGVSTDTQYF
>few|TRBD2|TRBV20-1|TRBJ2-4
TGCAGTGCTAGACCTCTAGCGGGGGCGGCAAACATTCAGTACTTC
CSARPLAGAANIQYF
>.|.|TRBV5-4|TRBJ2-6
TGTGCCAGCAGCTTGCCCCTCAGACAGCGCTCTGGGGCCAACGTCCTGACTTTC
CASSLPLRQRSGANVLTF
>.|.|TRBV6-6|TRBJ2-2
TGTGCCAGCCTGGGCGGGGAGCTGTTTTTT
CASLGGELFF
>few|TRBD2|TRBV2|TRBJ2-1
TGTGCCAGCAGTGATGGGACTAGCGCTGGCTATGAGCAGTTCTTC
CASSDGTSAGYEQFF
>few|.|TRBV7-9|TRBJ2-3
TGTGCCAGCAGGAGAAGGACCTCTAGCACAGATACGCAGTATTTT
CASRRRTSSTDTQYF
>.|TRBD2|TRBV6-7|TRBJ2-5
TGTGCCAGCAGTTACCCAGGGACTAGCGGGGGGCCTGAGACCCAGTACTTC
CASSYPGTSGGPETQYF
>few|TRBD1|TRBV7-3|TRBJ1-1
TGTGCCAGCAGCGCCTGGGGACAGGGGAACACTGAAGCTTTCTTT
CASSAWGQGNTEAFF
>.|TRBD1|TRBV6-5|TRBJ2-3
TGTGCCAGCAGTTACGCAGGGGGCGTTGGGAATACGCAGTATTTT
CASSYAGGVGNTQYF
>few|.|TRBV3-1|TRBJ1-4
TGTGCCAGCAGCCAAGATATTCTTGGGGGCTTTGAAAAACTGTTTTTT
CASSQDILGGFEKLFF
>few|TRBD2|TRBV4-1|TRBJ2-1
TGCGCCAGCAGCCAAGATCCGGGACTAGTAAATGAGCAGTTCTTC
CASSQDPGLVNEQFF
>.|TRBD2|TRBV5-6|TRBJ2-2
TGTGCCAGCAGCAAACTAGCGGGGGGGCATCACGGGGAGCTGTTTTTT
CASSKLAGGHHGELFF
>.|.|TRBV27|TRBJ1-5
TGTGCCAGCAGTTTTCGGGGACAACATCAGCCCCAGCATTTT
CASSFRGQHQPQHF
>many|.|TRBV4-2|TRBJ2-1
TGTGCCAGCAGCCAAAAGGGGGTCCCTAGCTCCTACAATGAGCAGTTCTTC
CASSQKGVPSSYNEQFF
>few|.|TRBV5-4|TRBJ1-1
TGTGCCAGCAGCCCCCCGCGTAGCGCGGAAGCTTTCTTT
CASSPPRSAEAFF